The 32 T cell receptor beta chains given below trace back to one sample, sequenced in a study of blood T cell repertoires in COVID-19. Profiled with immunoSEQ multiplex PCR; TCRdb holds only in-frame clones, not every one. The table has 150,000 to 200,000 clones, around 80% seen once. Sequenced material: peripheral blood. The receptors stem from a man between 65 and 85 years old with active or convalescent COVID-19.

This clone has more than one count but fewer than ten. V and J are TRBV4-1 and TRBJ2-5, with TRBD2 identical over 12 bases. The V segment lost 0 bases and the J segment 4 bases; nucleotides outside the gene matches: 3. CDR3 length equals 16 residues. Per the germline V gene, CDR1 is MGHRA and CDR2 is YSYEKL. This CDR3 is CASSQEWGLAGETQYF. The CDR3 bases are TGCGCCAGCAGCCAAGAATGGGGACTAGCGGGAGAGACCCAGTACTTC.

The table lists this clone with many counts. The genes are TRBV11-2 and TRBJ2-2; D is perhaps TRBD2 (6 bases). CDR3 length: 15 residues. V was cut by 1 base and J by 3 bases, with 9 bases left in between. Germline values: CDR1 SGHAT, CDR2 FQNNGV. CDR3 nucleotides: TGTGCCAGCAGCTTAGCGGGAGCCCACACCGGGGAGCTGTTTTTT. Its protein is CASSLAGAHTGELFF.

This clone appeared a few times. The chain carries TRBV2 and TRBJ1-4, with TRBD1 identical over 8 bases. V shed 6 bases and J 5 bases; nucleotides not matched to a gene: 5. The CDR3 consists of 14 residues. CDR1 is SNHLY and CDR2 is FYNNEI in the germline V gene. The CDR3 nucleotides are TGTGCCAGCAGATACACAGGGGGAAATGAAAAACTGTTTTTT. It translates to CASRYTGGNEKLFF.

The CDR3 here is CASTLDRETEAFF. The CDR3 DNA sequence: TGTGCCAGCACTCTCGACAGGGAAACTGAAGCTTTCTTT. The V call is TRBV12-3 or TRBV12-4, the J call TRBJ1-1; 7 positions agree with TRBD1. J gave up 5 bases and V 7 bases, and 7 bases lay outside the gene matches. The length of the CDR3 is 13 residues.

The CDR3 sequence: CASRPGQGWNSPLHF. CDR3 bases: TGCGCCAGCAGGCCCGGACAGGGCTGGAATTCACCCCTCCACTTT. V usage is TRBV23-1 and J usage is TRBJ1-6, with 8 bases lining up with TRBD1. TRBV23-1 is marked as an open reading frame, function uncertain. The CDR3 sequence is 15 residues long. V shed 6 bases, J shed 7 bases, and the junction held 8 bases outside the gene matches.

This sequence joins TRBV6-5 and TRBJ2-7; 10 bases line up with TRBD2. The germline V gene has CDR1 MNHEY and CDR2 SVGAGI. V was pared by 3 bases and J by 6 bases, with 8 bases of the junction left unmatched. CDR3 length: 15 amino acids. CDR3 bases: TGTGCCAGCAGTTATCGGACTAGCGGATGGGGCGAGCAGTACTTC. This encodes CASSYRTSGWGEQYF.

The J gene is TRBJ1-1, the V gene TRBV19; TRBD1 matches at 7 bases. In germline, CDR1 is LNHDA, CDR2 SQIVND (reference sequence). The CDR3 consists of 16 residues. J gave up 0 bases and V 5 bases, and 9 bases lay outside the gene matches. The CDR3 here is CASSLRTGSMNTEAFF. The CDR3 nucleotides read TGTGCCAGTAGTCTCCGGACAGGATCTATGAACACTGAAGCTTTCTTT.

The genes are TRBV21-1 and TRBJ1-4; the DNA was not used to check the table's D call, TRBD1. TRBV21-1 constitutes a pseudogene. This CDR3 has 16 residues. The CDR3: CASSPWAFSRGEKLFF. The CDR3 nucleotides are TGTGCCAGCAGCCCCTGGGCCTTTTCCAGGGGAGAAAAACTGTTTTTT.

The chain links TRBV7-2 to TRBJ2-2, with D possibly TRBD1 on 6 matching bases. The V and J ends lost 4 bases and 7 bases respectively, with 13 bases between them. Germline V gene data show CDR1 as SGHTA and CDR2 as FQGNSA. CDR3 length: 14 residues. The CDR3 nucleotides are TGTGCCAGCAGCTCCGGGACAAATTTCGGGGAGCTGTTTTTT. Its translation is CASSSGTNFGELFF.

This clone appeared a single time. The chain couples TRBV10-2 to TRBJ2-4, with a possible D match to TRBD2 (5 bases). This CDR3 region has 15 residues. CDR1 and CDR2 (germline): WSHSY, SAAADI. V was shortened by 3 bases and J by 1 base, with 10 bases between the two germline ends. The DNA of the CDR3 is TGCGCCAGCAGTGACTGGGGAGTTGCCAAAAACATTCAGTACTTC. Translated: CASSDWGVAKNIQYF.

This clone was counted ten times or more. The rearrangement links TRBV3-1 (or the pseudogene TRBV3-2) to TRBJ1-2, with a tentative D call TRBD1 (5 bases). Trimming pared 3 bases from V and 8 bases from J, leaving 10 bases between. This CDR3 is built from 12 residues. Germline CDR1 is LGHDT and CDR2 is YNNKEL (reference sequence). The CDR3: CASSQGPGGYTF. The CDR3 DNA sequence: TGTGCCAGCAGCCAGGGGCCCGGGGGCTACACCTTC.

The sample holds a few counts of this clone. This chain joins TRBV12-3 or TRBV12-4 and TRBJ1-2; no definite D call. The length of the CDR3 is 12 residues. V shed 3 bases and J shed 5 bases, with 7 bases lying between them. The CDR3 loop reads CASSFGAYGYTF. DNA of the CDR3: TGTGCCAGCAGTTTCGGTGCATATGGCTACACCTTC.

The rearrangement links TRBV5-6 to TRBJ1-2, with a tentative D call TRBD1 (5 bases). V lost 5 bases to trimming and J lost 10 bases, with 12 bases between them. The germline V gene has CDR1 SGHDT and CDR2 YYEEEE. The CDR3 runs 11 residues. DNA of the CDR3: TGTGCCAGCAGACGACAGCAAGACTACACCTTC. This translates into CASRRQQDYTF.

The gene calls are TRBV4-1 and TRBJ2-5; 10 positions agree with TRBD2. CDR3 length: 19 residues. V lost 0 bases, J lost 9 bases, and 19 bases stayed unmatched. Germline V gene data show CDR1 as MGHRA and CDR2 as YSYEKL. This chain's CDR3 is CASSQERHGRSGGGRAQYF. The DNA of the CDR3 is TGCGCCAGCAGCCAAGAAAGACACGGCAGGAGCGGGGGGGGCCGGGCCCAGTACTTC.

The rearrangement uses TRBV30 and TRBJ1-5, with 9 bases matching TRBD1. V dropped 0 bases and J dropped 5; count of bases not matched to a gene: 8. CDR1 is GTSNPN, CDR2 SVGIG, per germline (reference sequence). The CDR3 has 16 amino acids. CDR3 amino acids: CAWSVLGRQGDQPQHF. CDR3 in DNA: TGTGCCTGGAGTGTACTAGGGAGACAGGGGGATCAGCCCCAGCATTTT.

This CDR3 is CASSISAEAFF. The CDR3, as DNA: TGTGCCAGTAGTATCTCAGCTGAAGCTTTCTTT. The chain recombines TRBV19 with TRBJ1-1; D call uncertain. Germline CDR1 LNHDA, CDR2 SQIVND (reference sequence). The CDR3 loop spans 11 amino acids. V was cut by 3 bases and J by 6 bases, with 5 bases left in between.

J is TRBJ1-1 and V is TRBV6-5, with D unclear. Germline-derived CDR1 and CDR2 are MNHEY and SVGAGI. The CDR3 spans 14 residues. V lost 6 bases and J 6 bases, leaving 17 bases between the germline ends. This CDR3 reads CASSQTSTSAEAFF. The CDR3 DNA reads as TGTGCCAGCAGCCAGACAAGTACTAGCGCTGAAGCTTTCTTT.

This rearrangement joins TRBV5-5 to TRBJ1-3; no clear D. The CDR3 has 14 amino acids. V lost 0 bases, J lost 3 bases, and 7 bases lay in between. Germline V gene sequence: CDR1 SGHKS, CDR2 YYEKEE (reference sequence). The CDR3 DNA is TGTGCCAGCAGCTTGGAGTCAGATGGAAACACCATATATTTT. The encoded protein is CASSLESDGNTIYF.

This chain joins TRBV19 and TRBJ1-2; possibly TRBD1 for D (5 bases). The CDR3 is made up of 16 amino acids. Germline assignment: CDR1 LNHDA and CDR2 SQIVND (reference sequence). The V end was cut by 3 bases, the J end by 5 bases, with 19 bases between. Written as DNA, the CDR3 is TGTGCCAGTAGTATCCAAGCCAGCGACAGTAGTTATGGCTACACCTTC. Translating gives CASSIQASDSSYGYTF.

The chain recombines TRBV25-1 with TRBJ1-3; D is ambiguous. V lost 2 bases, J lost 0 bases, and 8 bases lay in between. This CDR3 comprises 15 residues. CDR1 MGHDK and CDR2 SYGVNS come from the germline V gene. CDR3 in amino acids: CASSEGYYSGNTIYF. In DNA, the CDR3 is TGTGCCAGCAGTGAAGGCTACTACTCTGGAAACACCATATATTTT.

The chain couples TRBV29-1 to TRBJ2-1, with D perhaps TRBD2 (6 bases). Trimming removed 4 bases at V and 3 bases at J, with 13 bases between. CDR1 and CDR2 from the germline V gene are SQVTM and ANQGSEA. The CDR3 spans 14 residues. The CDR3 loop is CSVGERALYNEQFF. The CDR3 coding sequence is TGCAGCGTTGGAGAGCGGGCGCTCTACAATGAGCAGTTCTTC.

The chain links TRBV3-1 (or the pseudogene TRBV3-2) to TRBJ1-4, with TRBD1 as a possible D gene (5 bases). The CDR3 consists of 14 residues. V lost 4 bases, J lost 11 bases, and 17 bases lay in between. Germline V gene sequence: CDR1 LGHDT, CDR2 YNNKEL (reference sequence). The DNA for the CDR3 is TGTGCCAGCAGCCCTCCAGGGTTGGGGGGGAAACTGTTTTTT. This translates into CASSPPGLGGKLFF.

The chain has TRBV6-1 and TRBJ1-1; tentative D call: TRBD1 (6 bases). V was cut by 5 bases and J by 0 bases, with 10 bases left in between. The CDR3 runs to 14 residues. Germline V gene sequence: CDR1 MNHNS, CDR2 SASEGT. CDR3 bases: TGTGCCAGCAGTCACGGACAGTTGAACACTGAAGCTTTCTTT. Translating it yields CASSHGQLNTEAFF.

The chain joins TRBV3-1 (or the pseudogene TRBV3-2) to TRBJ1-3, with TRBD1 matching over 8 bases. V was pared by 3 bases and J by 2 bases, with 0 bases of the junction left unmatched. Germline V CDR1 and CDR2: LGHDT, YNNKEL (reference sequence). The CDR3 contains 14 residues. The CDR3 sequence: CASSQGQAGNTIYF. The CDR3 DNA is TGTGCCAGCAGCCAGGGACAGGCTGGAAACACCATATATTTT.

The chain combines TRBV6-6 with TRBJ1-2; D possibly corresponds to TRBD1 (5 bases). Germline V lookup: CDR1 MNHNY, CDR2 SVGAGI (reference sequence). There are 14 residues in the CDR3. Trimming left V 6 bases short and J 5 bases short, with 16 bases between. The CDR3 coding sequence is TGTGCCAGCAGCAGGGACTTTCGAAGTTATGGCTACACCTTC. Translation: CASSRDFRSYGYTF.

This clone was seen repeatedly, ten times or more. This rearrangement joins TRBV2 to TRBJ1-6, with a weak D call TRBD1 (5 bases). V lost 7 bases and J lost 9, with 13 bases in between. Germline CDR1 SNHLY, CDR2 FYNNEI. The CDR3 is 13 residues long. The CDR3 spells CASKGAGSSPLHF. For the CDR3, the DNA is TGTGCCAGCAAAGGGGCAGGAAGTTCACCCCTCCACTTT.

J is TRBJ2-3 and V is TRBV18; 8 bases match TRBD2. Germline CDR1 reads KGHSH; CDR2 reads LQKENI. The CDR3 sequence is 16 residues long. V was pared by 0 bases and J by 2 bases, with 4 bases of the junction left unmatched. DNA for the CDR3: TGTGCCAGCTCACCACCCAGCGGGAGCGCCACAGATACGCAGTATTTT. Residues: CASSPPSGSATDTQYF.

Here the CDR3 DNA reads TGTGCCAGCAGCTTTGTGGACAGCGCCCGAAATGAGCAGTTCTTC. Protein sequence: CASSFVDSARNEQFF. The rearrangement uses TRBV7-3 and TRBJ2-1; possibly TRBD1 for D (6 bases). CDR1 and CDR2 from the germline V gene are SGHTA and FQGTGA. The V end lost 3 bases, the J end lost 7 bases, and 16 bases lay between the germline ends. This CDR3 region has 15 residues. Based on the CDR3 plus reference TRBV7-3 and TRBJ2-1, the full variable domain is GAGVSQTPSNKVTEKGKYVELRCDPISGHTALYWYRQSLGQGPEFLIYFQGTGAADDSGLPNDRFFAVRPEGSVSTLKIQRTERGDSAVYLCASSFVDSARNEQFFGPGTRLTVL.

This rearrangement joins TRBV4-1 to TRBJ1-2; 9 bases map to TRBD1. Germline CDR1 reads MGHRA; CDR2 reads YSYEKL. V trimming: 2 bases; J trimming: 0 bases; junction bases outside the gene matches: 7. The CDR3 runs 17 residues. CDR3 loop: CASSQLGQGLTNYGYTF. CDR3 DNA sequence: TGCGCCAGCAGCCAACTGGGACAGGGCTTAACTAACTATGGCTACACCTTC.

The J gene is TRBJ2-5, the V gene TRBV12-3 or TRBV12-4; no clear D. Trimming pared 4 bases from V and 1 base from J, leaving 4 bases between. The CDR3 extends over 12 amino acids. The CDR3 DNA is TGTGCCAGCAGTTACAGCCAAGAGACCCAGTACTTC. Protein product: CASSYSQETQYF.

This rearrangement joins TRBV5-1 to TRBJ2-3; 9 bases agree with TRBD2. The CDR3 has 15 residues. From germline, CDR1 is SGHRS and CDR2 YFSETQ. With V trimmed by 5 bases and J by 2 bases, 6 bases remained unmatched. The CDR3 sequence is CASSQRTSVTDTQYF. In DNA, the CDR3 is TGCGCCAGCAGTCAAAGGACTAGCGTCACAGATACGCAGTATTTT.

The gene calls are TRBV12-3 or TRBV12-4 and TRBJ1-2; no reliable D call. V shed 2 bases and J shed 7 bases, with 8 bases lying between them. This CDR3 is built from 12 residues. CDR3 DNA sequence: TGTGCCAGCAGTTTATCCAAAATTGGCTACACCTTC. Its translation is CASSLSKIGYTF.